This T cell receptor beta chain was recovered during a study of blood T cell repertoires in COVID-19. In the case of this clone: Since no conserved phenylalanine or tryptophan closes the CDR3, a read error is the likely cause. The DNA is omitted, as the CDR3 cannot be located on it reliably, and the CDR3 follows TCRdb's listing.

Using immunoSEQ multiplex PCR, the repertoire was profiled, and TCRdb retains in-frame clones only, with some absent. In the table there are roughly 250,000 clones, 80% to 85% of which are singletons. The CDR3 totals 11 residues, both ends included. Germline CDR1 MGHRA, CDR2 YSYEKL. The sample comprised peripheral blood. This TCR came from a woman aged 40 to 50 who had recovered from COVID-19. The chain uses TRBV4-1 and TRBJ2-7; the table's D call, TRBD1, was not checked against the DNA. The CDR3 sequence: CASAHGWGGQD.